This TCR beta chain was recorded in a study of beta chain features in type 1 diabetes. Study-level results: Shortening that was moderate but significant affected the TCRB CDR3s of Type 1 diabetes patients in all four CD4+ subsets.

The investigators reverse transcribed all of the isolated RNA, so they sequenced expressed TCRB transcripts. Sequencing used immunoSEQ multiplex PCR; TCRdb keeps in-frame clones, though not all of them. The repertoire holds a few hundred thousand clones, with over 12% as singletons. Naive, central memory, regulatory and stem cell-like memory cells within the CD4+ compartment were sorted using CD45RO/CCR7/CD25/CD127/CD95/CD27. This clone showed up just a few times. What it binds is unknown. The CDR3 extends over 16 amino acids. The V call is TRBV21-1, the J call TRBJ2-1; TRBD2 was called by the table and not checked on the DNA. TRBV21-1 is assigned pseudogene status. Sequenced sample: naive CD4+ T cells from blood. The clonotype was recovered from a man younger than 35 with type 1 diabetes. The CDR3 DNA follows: TGTGCCAGCAGCAAAGAGCCTTTCGCGGGGGCGGGTGAGCAGTTCTTC. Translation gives CASSKEPFAGAGEQFF.